Here is one TCR beta chain with its context. Its antigen remains unidentified. In TCRdb, the 5' RACE reads were re-called with MiXCR into one record per CDR3 protein. The sample consists of fewer than 450,000 distinct CDR3 sequences, around 9% of them appearing once. The data belong to a study of identical twins. Findings of the study overall: Fewer insertions characterized abundant cord blood beta clonotypes, whereas memory repertoires showed none.

Trimming removed 0 bases from V and 6 bases from J, with 22 bases in between. The germline V gene encodes CDR1 SGDLS and CDR2 YYNGEE. CDR3 length: 17 residues. The clonotype originates from a woman aged 45-65 years in good health. The chain has TRBV9 and TRBJ2-7, with D maybe TRBD2 (6 bases). The sequenced material came from naive T cells sorted from blood. In nucleotides, the CDR3 is TGTGCCAGCAGCGTAGAGGTAGGGGCGGGAAGGGGAGGCGAGCAGTACTTC. Translation: CASSVEVGAGRGGEQYF.